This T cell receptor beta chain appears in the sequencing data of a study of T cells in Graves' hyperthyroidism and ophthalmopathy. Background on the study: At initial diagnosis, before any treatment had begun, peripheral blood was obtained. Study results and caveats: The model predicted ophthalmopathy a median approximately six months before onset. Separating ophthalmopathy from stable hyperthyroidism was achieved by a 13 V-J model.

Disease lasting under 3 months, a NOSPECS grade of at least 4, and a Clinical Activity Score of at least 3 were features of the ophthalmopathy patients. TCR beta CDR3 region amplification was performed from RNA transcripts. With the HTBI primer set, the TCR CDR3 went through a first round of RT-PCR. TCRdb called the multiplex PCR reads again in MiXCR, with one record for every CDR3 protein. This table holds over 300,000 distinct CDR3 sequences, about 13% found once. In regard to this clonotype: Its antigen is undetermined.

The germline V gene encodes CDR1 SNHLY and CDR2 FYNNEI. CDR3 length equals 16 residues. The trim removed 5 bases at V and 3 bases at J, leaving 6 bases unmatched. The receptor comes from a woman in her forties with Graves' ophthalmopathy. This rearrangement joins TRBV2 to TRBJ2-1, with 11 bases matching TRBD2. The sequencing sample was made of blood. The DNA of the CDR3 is TGTGCCAGCAGTCTCGCTAGCGGGGGGTACTACAATGAGCAGTTCTTC. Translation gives CASSLASGGYYNEQFF.